The 31 T cell receptor beta chains presented below share a single source sample, sequenced in a study of blood T cell repertoires in COVID-19 (dated by TCRdb to 2019 to 2021). The library was built by means of the immunoSEQ multiplex PCR assay. Here the immuneACCESS table is served through TCRdb, limited to in-frame sequences with V and J called. Missing clones are a known gap in these copies; in checked studies unresolved V genes cover under half, and the rest lacks a known reason. Recorded for this sample are about 380,000 clones; roughly four fifths of them occurred a single time. Clones ranked in the top ten supply 0.85% to 1.3% of the sample. The sample consisted of peripheral blood. Receptors originate from a human donor with acute or convalescent COVID-19. The donor label of this sample is uncertain.

Written as DNA, the CDR3 is TGTGCCAGTAGCTTTCCGGGGCAAGAGACCCAGTACTTC. Translation gives CASSFPGQETQYF. The rearrangement joins TRBV19 to TRBJ2-5; D perhaps matches TRBD2 (5 bases). CDR3 size: 13 residues. V lost 6 bases and J lost 2, with 10 bases in between. Per the germline V gene, CDR1 is LNHDA and CDR2 is SQIVND (reference sequence).

This clone was detected a few times. This rearrangement joins TRBV5-8 to TRBJ1-5, with D perhaps matching TRBD1 (5 bases). Germline loops: CDR1 SGHTS, CDR2 YDEGEE. The CDR3 runs to 13 residues. V dropped 0 bases and J dropped 9 bases, with 10 bases sitting between them. The DNA for the CDR3 is TGTGCCAGCAGCTTGGGGCAGGGAGGGCCCCAGCATTTT. Encoded protein: CASSLGQGGPQHF.

The J gene is TRBJ2-1, the V gene TRBV28; 7 bases align to TRBD2. The V and J ends lost 5 bases and 0 bases, in that order; junction bases with no gene match: 4. The germline gives CDR1 MDHEN, CDR2 SYDVKM. There are 15 residues in the CDR3. The CDR3 bases are TGTGCCAGCAGTCCTAGCGGAAGCTCCTACAATGAGCAGTTCTTC. Residues: CASSPSGSSYNEQFF. Full variable domain (rest looked up from reference TRBV28 and TRBJ2-1): DVKVTQSSRYLVKRTGEKVFLECVQDMDHENMFWYRQDPGLGLRLIYFSYDVKMKEKGDIPEGYSVSREKKERFSLILESASTNQTSMYLCASSPSGSSYNEQFFGPGTRLTVL.

V gene TRBV27 combines with J gene TRBJ1-2; weak D call: TRBD1 (6 bases). There are 14 residues in the CDR3. V gave up 4 bases and J gave up 3 bases, with 12 bases separating them. The germline gives CDR1 MNHEY, CDR2 SMNVEV (reference sequence). Here the CDR3 reads CASSSLRGDYGYTF. The CDR3 DNA reads as TGTGCCAGCAGTTCACTCAGGGGAGACTATGGCTACACCTTC.

The chain joins TRBV18 to TRBJ2-4, with TRBD2 matching 8 bases. The junction had 4 bases not matched to a gene; V was cut back by 1 base and J by 5 bases. Germline loops: CDR1 KGHSH, CDR2 LQKENI. The length of the CDR3 is 15 residues. CDR3 sequence reads: CASSPHAGGENIQYF. CDR3 sequence (DNA): TGTGCCAGCTCACCACATGCGGGGGGAGAAAACATTCAGTACTTC.

This chain uses TRBV5-1 with TRBJ1-2; TRBD1 matches 7 bases. Per germline, CDR1 SGHRS and CDR2 YFSETQ. The CDR3 has 16 residues. The V and J ends lost 0 bases and 7 bases, in that order; junction bases with no gene match: 12. The CDR3 DNA is TGCGCCAGCAGCTTGGAGGGGGCCCCCCGTGTGGGTGGCTACACCTTC. Amino acids: CASSLEGAPRVGGYTF.

Remarks on this clone: This may arise from a read error, as a much more abundant clone is one base away. Other nucleotide sequences in the sample specify the same CDR3. The V gene is TRBV19, the J gene TRBJ2-3; tentative D call: TRBD1 (5 bases). Germline lookup yields CDR1 LNHDA and CDR2 SQIVND (reference sequence). Trimming removed 9 bases at V and 0 bases at J, with 7 bases between. This CDR3 contains 12 residues. The CDR3, as DNA: TGTGCCAGCCGACAGAGCACAGATACGCAGTATTTT. Translation gives CASRQSTDTQYF.

V is TRBV5-1 and J is TRBJ2-7, with TRBD1 matching 8 bases. The germline V gene encodes CDR1 SGHRS and CDR2 YFSETQ. The V segment lost 2 bases and the J segment 2 bases; nucleotides outside the gene matches: 3. The CDR3 contains 14 residues. The CDR3 reads CASSLQGQAYEQYF. The CDR3 DNA reads TGCGCCAGCAGCTTACAGGGACAGGCCTACGAGCAGTACTTC.

This clone was recorded many times. This sequence joins TRBV7-9 and TRBJ2-2, with 7 bases that match TRBD1. The trim removed 8 bases at V and 1 base at J, leaving 4 bases unmatched. Per the germline V gene, CDR1 is SEHNR and CDR2 is FQNEAQ (reference sequence). The length of the CDR3 is 14 residues. DNA for the CDR3: TGTGCCAGCTACCGGACAGGGAACACCGGGGAGCTGTTTTTT. Amino acid sequence: CASYRTGNTGELFF.

The V and J genes are TRBV21-1 and TRBJ2-3; the table's D gene call, TRBD2, was not cross checked with the DNA. TRBV21-1 is designated a pseudogene. The CDR3 is 22 residues long. For the CDR3, the DNA is TGTGCCAGCAGCAAAGCGCTGTATGGTAGCGGGTCCCTGTCGGCTAGCACAGATACGCAGTATTTT. Its protein product is CASSKALYGSGSLSASTDTQYF.

Of note for this clone: The sample carries other DNA sequences with the same CDR3. The rearrangement uses TRBV7-8 and TRBJ2-7, with 7 bases that match TRBD2. The V segment lost 0 bases and the J segment 2 bases; nucleotides outside the gene matches: 1. The CDR3 is 14 amino acids. Germline values: CDR1 SGHVS, CDR2 FQNEAQ. The CDR3 loop reads CASSLAGGTYEQYF. The CDR3 region has the DNA TGTGCCAGCAGCTTAGCGGGGGGGACCTACGAGCAGTACTTC.

The chain recombines TRBV28 with TRBJ2-3, with 7 positions matching TRBD2. Trimming at V came to 10 bases and at J to 3 bases, leaving 10 bases not matched to a gene. This CDR3 comprises 14 residues. Germline V gives CDR1 MDHEN, CDR2 SYDVKM. CDR3 sequence reads: CATKPGLRTDTQYF. The CDR3 DNA reads TGTGCCACCAAACCGGGACTACGAACAGATACGCAGTATTTT.

V and J are TRBV4-1 and TRBJ2-1; 7 bases agree with TRBD1. This CDR3 region has 15 residues. Looked up from germline, CDR1 is MGHRA and CDR2 is YSYEKL. V lost 1 base and J lost 8; bases outside the gene matches: 8. The CDR3 nucleotides read TGCGCCAGCAGCCAAGTAGGGGGCAGGGTCTATGAGCAGTTCTTC. This sequence encodes CASSQVGGRVYEQFF.

The V gene is TRBV6-5, the J gene TRBJ2-6; TRBD2 might be the D (6 bases). V was cut by 8 bases and J by 0 bases, with 11 bases left in between. There are 15 residues in the CDR3. Germline V gives CDR1 MNHEY, CDR2 SVGAGI. CDR3 region: CASRPGGSGANVLTF. CDR3 DNA: TGTGCCAGCCGACCCGGGGGCTCTGGGGCCAACGTCCTGACTTTC.

This sequence joins TRBV5-1 and TRBJ2-1, with D unclear. The ends were cut back, 1 base at V and 6 bases at J, with 11 bases in the middle. The germline CDR1 and CDR2 sequences are SGHRS and YFSETQ. The CDR3 sequence is 14 residues long. The chain's CDR3 is CASSLLVTGNEQFF. CDR3 DNA sequence: TGCGCCAGCAGCTTGCTGGTTACCGGCAATGAGCAGTTCTTC.

The chain carries TRBV5-1 and TRBJ1-2; TRBD1 might be the D (6 bases). Germline V gene lookup returns CDR1 SGHRS and CDR2 YFSETQ. The CDR3 is 15 amino acids. Between the trimmed V and J ends, which lost 2 bases and 0 bases, there was a span of 11 bases. The CDR3 DNA reads as TGCGCCAGCAGCTTTGGCAGGGGATCTAACTATGGCTACACCTTC. Translating it yields CASSFGRGSNYGYTF.

V is TRBV28 and J is TRBJ1-2; tentatively, D is TRBD1 (6 bases). The V and J ends lost 6 bases and 4 bases respectively, with 18 bases between them. The germline CDR1 and CDR2 sequences are MDHEN and SYDVKM. This CDR3 contains 15 residues. The CDR3 region is CASRWSLGHGYGYTF. The CDR3 nucleotides are TGTGCCAGCAGGTGGTCCTTGGGACATGGCTATGGCTACACCTTC.

There are a few counts of this clone. The gene calls are TRBV7-2 and TRBJ1-2; the D gene is possibly TRBD1 (5 bases). Germline CDR1 reads SGHTA; CDR2 reads FQGNSA. The CDR3 spans 13 residues. The V end was cut by 1 base, the J end by 7 bases, with 10 bases between. CDR3 DNA sequence: TGTGCCAGCAGCTTAGAGGGGCGGGGTGGCTACACCTTC. Protein sequence: CASSLEGRGGYTF.

The chain employs TRBV5-8 and TRBJ2-1; tentatively, D is TRBD2 (5 bases). Germline assignment: CDR1 SGHTS and CDR2 YDEGEE. Trimming cost V 4 bases and J 4 bases, with 21 bases left between them. This CDR3 is 17 amino acids long. The CDR3, as DNA: TGTGCCAGCAGCCTGCAGGAGGCCCTGACTTCGTACAATGAGCAGTTCTTC. As protein: CASSLQEALTSYNEQFF.

The chain links TRBV7-8 to TRBJ1-1; TRBD1 is a possible D gene (5 bases). Deletions cut 2 bases from V and 2 bases from J, with 12 bases between. Germline V CDR1 and CDR2: SGHVS, FQNEAQ. The CDR3 length is 15 residues. The CDR3 DNA is TGTGCCAGCAGCTTATATAGGGGTCGAAACACTGAAGCTTTCTTT. This encodes CASSLYRGRNTEAFF.

V usage is TRBV6-5 and J usage is TRBJ1-1; 8 bases agree with TRBD1. Germline loops: CDR1 MNHEY, CDR2 SVGAGI. After removal of 0 bases from V and 5 bases from J, the junction contained 8 bases not matched to a gene. This CDR3 spans 16 amino acids. The CDR3 loop is CASSYSGQGRGTEAFF. DNA for the CDR3: TGTGCCAGCAGTTACTCAGGACAGGGACGAGGAACTGAAGCTTTCTTT.

J is TRBJ1-1 and V is TRBV5-5, with D uncertain. V lost 5 bases, J lost 0 bases, and 8 bases lay in between. Germline V gene lookup returns CDR1 SGHKS and CDR2 YYEKEE (reference sequence). The CDR3 consists of 13 residues. This CDR3 is CASRFTVNTEAFF. The CDR3 bases are TGTGCCAGCAGATTTACAGTGAACACTGAAGCTTTCTTT.

The chain is built from TRBV2 and TRBJ1-1; no clear D gene. This CDR3 comprises 15 residues. V was trimmed by 3 bases and J by 6 bases, leaving 17 bases between them. Germline-derived CDR1 and CDR2 are SNHLY and FYNNEI. CDR3 sequence: CASSDGPGVLAEAFF. The CDR3 bases are TGTGCCAGCAGTGACGGCCCCGGGGTATTGGCTGAAGCTTTCTTT. Looking up the rest from reference TRBV2 and TRBJ1-1 gives the full variable domain: EPEVTQTPSHQVTQMGQEVILRCVPISNHLYFYWYRQILGQKVEFLVSFYNNEISEKSEIFDDQFSVERPDGSNFTLKIRSTKLEDSAMYFCASSDGPGVLAEAFFGQGTRLTVV.

This chain connects TRBV28 to TRBJ1-1, with D hard to call. In germline, CDR1 is MDHEN, CDR2 SYDVKM. Trimming took 5 bases from V and 5 from J, leaving 12 bases between them. This CDR3 is built from 13 residues. The CDR3 sequence: CASSPGSKTEAFF. The CDR3, as DNA: TGTGCCAGCAGTCCAGGAAGTAAAACTGAAGCTTTCTTT.

This chain joins TRBV28 and TRBJ1-2; weak D call: TRBD1 (5 bases). Germline values: CDR1 MDHEN, CDR2 SYDVKM. The CDR3 is 12 residues long. V gave up 5 bases and J gave up 7 bases, with 11 bases separating them. The CDR3 reads CASSPSRAGYTF. The CDR3 DNA follows: TGTGCCAGCAGTCCCAGCAGGGCTGGCTACACCTTC.

The chain combines TRBV6-6 with TRBJ2-7; 8 nucleotides line up with TRBD1. CDR1 is MNHNY and CDR2 is SVGAGI in the germline V gene (reference sequence). CDR3 length equals 14 residues. V was clipped by 6 bases and J by 7 bases; unmatched bases: 11. CDR3 protein: CASSRNGQGIEQYF. The DNA of the CDR3 is TGTGCCAGCAGCCGAAATGGACAGGGAATTGAGCAGTACTTC.

The chain uses TRBV3-1 (or the pseudogene TRBV3-2) and TRBJ2-7; 9 bases fit TRBD2. The CDR3 loop spans 14 amino acids. V lost 3 bases and J lost 5; bases outside the gene matches: 5. In germline, CDR1 is LGHDT, CDR2 YNNKEL (reference sequence). CDR3 coding DNA: TGTGCCAGCAGCCATTATGTAGCGGGAGACGAGCAGTACTTC. This gives the protein CASSHYVAGDEQYF.

With respect to this clone: Additional DNA sequences in this sample encode the identical CDR3. The V gene is TRBV19, the J gene TRBJ1-1, with 8 nucleotides matching TRBD1. The CDR3 runs to 12 residues. Germline V gene sequence: CDR1 LNHDA, CDR2 SQIVND (reference sequence). V dropped 10 bases and J dropped 1; count of bases not matched to a gene: 2. The CDR3 loop reads CATGQGNTEAFF. DNA for the CDR3: TGTGCCACCGGACAGGGGAACACTGAAGCTTTCTTT.

This chain uses TRBV24-1 with TRBJ2-1; D is unresolved. V lost 2 bases and J lost 4, with 5 bases in between. Germline assignment: CDR1 KGHDR and CDR2 SFDVKD. This CDR3 is 13 amino acids long. This CDR3 reads CATSDSGYNEQFF. The CDR3 nucleotides read TGTGCCACCAGTGATTCAGGTTACAATGAGCAGTTCTTC.

The genes are TRBV9 and TRBJ2-5, with a weak D call TRBD2 (7 bases). Per the germline V gene, CDR1 is SGDLS and CDR2 is YYNGEE. Trimming took off 3 bases at V and 1 base at J, with 16 bases between the two ends. The CDR3 consists of 16 residues. The CDR3 nucleotides read TGTGCCAGCAGCGGGGGGGCGCGGGGGCCCCAAGAGACCCAGTACTTC. Protein: CASSGGARGPQETQYF.

The rearrangement joins TRBV19 to TRBJ1-5, with D maybe TRBD1 (5 bases). The V gene lost 4 bases and the J gene lost 7 bases, with 17 bases spanning the gap. CDR3 length equals 15 residues. The germline gives CDR1 LNHDA, CDR2 SQIVND (reference sequence). CDR3 loop: CASSRVAGSNQPQHF. For the CDR3, the DNA is TGTGCCAGTAGTAGGGTGGCAGGGTCTAACCAGCCCCAGCATTTT.